This T cell receptor beta chain was found in a study of T cell responses to AZD1222 COVID-19 vaccine. Study-level results: Clonal diversity was possibly underestimated, and white British individuals and females predominated among donors. Spike-specific TCRs gained breadth and depth after people received two AZD1222 doses.

Trimming cost V 10 bases and J 6 bases; bases outside gene matches: 8. The length of the CDR3 is 13 residues. The count of this clone is one. Its target is not known. The method was immunoSEQ multiplex PCR; TCRdb's version includes in-frame clones alone and lacks a portion of them. Of 90,000 to 150,000 clones in the sample, roughly nine tenths were seen once. This rearrangement joins TRBV12-3 or TRBV12-4 to TRBJ2-2, with 7 positions matching TRBD1. The receptor was isolated from an adult in good health. The sample in question was peripheral blood, obtained on day 0 of AZD1222 vaccination. Here the CDR3 reads CAIPEGAPGELFF. CDR3 in DNA: TGTGCCATTCCCGAGGGGGCCCCCGGGGAGCTGTTTTTT.